The 18 T cell receptor beta chains below were found in one sample sequenced in a study of CD8+CD57+ T cells in acquired aplastic anemia. The template for TCR beta VDJ and CDR3 sequence profiling was genomic DNA. In TCRdb, the reads were re-called with MiXCR into one record per CDR3 protein. The sample yields 200,000 to 250,000 distinct CDR3 sequences, over 55% seen once. Sequenced sample: sorted CD4+, CD8+, or CD8+CD57+ T cells (not recorded which) from PBMCs. These receptors originate from a human donor in good health.

The genes are TRBV7-2 and TRBJ2-7; tentatively, D is TRBD2 (5 bases). The ends were cut back, 0 bases at V and 4 bases at J, with 10 bases in the middle. Germline assignment: CDR1 SGHTA and CDR2 FQGNSA. CDR3 length: 14 amino acids. The CDR3 loop is CASSLAYGNYEQYF. CDR3 DNA sequence: TGTGCCAGCAGCTTAGCGTACGGGAATTACGAGCAGTACTTC.

The gene calls are TRBV11-2 and TRBJ2-1; D possibly corresponds to TRBD1 (5 bases). With 5 bases removed from V and 4 bases from J, the gap between germline ends came to 12 bases. The CDR3 consists of 14 residues. Germline V gives CDR1 SGHAT, CDR2 FQNNGV. CDR3 region: CASSTPKGYNEQFF. CDR3 nucleotide sequence: TGTGCCAGCAGCACTCCGAAGGGGTACAATGAGCAGTTCTTC.

The sample holds many counts of this clonotype. CDR3 sequence reads: CSARDRTSLLAGGGYEQYF. In DNA, the CDR3 is TGCAGTGCTAGAGACCGGACGTCGCTCCTAGCGGGAGGGGGCTACGAGCAGTACTTC. This chain uses TRBV20-1 with TRBJ2-7; 12 nucleotides agree with TRBD2. V lost 0 bases, J lost 3 bases, and 15 bases stayed unmatched. The germline gives CDR1 DFQATT, CDR2 SNEGSKA (reference sequence). The CDR3 sequence is 19 residues long.

CDR3 sequence: CSARTSGGVQETQYF. CDR3 DNA: TGCAGTGCTAGAACTAGCGGGGGGGTTCAAGAGACCCAGTACTTC. This chain uses TRBV20-1 with TRBJ2-5; 13 positions match TRBD2. The CDR3 has 15 amino acids. Looked up from germline, CDR1 is DFQATT and CDR2 is SNEGSKA (reference sequence). J lost 2 bases, V lost 2 bases, and 2 bases had no gene match.

This clonotype was detected many times. The chain links TRBV13 to TRBJ1-1; D call uncertain. CDR1 PRHDT and CDR2 FYEKMQ come from the germline V gene (reference sequence). The CDR3 is made up of 14 amino acids. The V end lost 0 bases, the J end lost 6 bases, and 11 bases lay between the germline ends. CDR3 sequence reads: CASSLGADIPEAFF. The CDR3 nucleotides are TGTGCCAGCAGCTTAGGGGCCGATATACCTGAAGCTTTCTTT.

V is TRBV29-1 and J is TRBJ2-7; tentative D call: TRBD1 (6 bases). Trimming pared 7 bases from V and 3 bases from J, leaving 22 bases between. The CDR3 has 15 residues. Germline assignment: CDR1 SQVTM and CDR2 ANQGSEA. CDR3 residues: CSGVQGGLDRYEQYF. DNA for the CDR3: TGCAGCGGGGTCCAAGGGGGTTTGGACCGCTACGAGCAGTACTTC.

This chain links TRBV19 with TRBJ2-5; 10 bases are shared with TRBD1. Per the germline V gene, CDR1 is LNHDA and CDR2 is SQIVND (reference sequence). The V segment lost 5 bases and the J segment 5 bases; nucleotides outside the gene matches: 5. This CDR3 comprises 14 residues. The CDR3 DNA is TGTGCCAGTAGTGAGACAGGGGGCGGTGAGACCCAGTACTTC. Its protein is CASSETGGGETQYF.

The J gene is TRBJ2-7, the V gene TRBV25-1; D possibly matches TRBD1 or TRBD2 (5 bases each). With 1 base removed from V and 5 bases from J, the gap between germline ends came to 12 bases. Germline V gene lookup returns CDR1 MGHDK and CDR2 SYGVNS. CDR3 length: 14 amino acids. DNA of the CDR3: TGTGCCAGCAGTGAATCGAGGGGATTTGACGAGCAGTACTTC. Its translation is CASSESRGFDEQYF.

This clonotype was observed many times. This sequence joins TRBV12-3 or TRBV12-4 and TRBJ1-2, with D perhaps TRBD1 (6 bases). Deletions cut 6 bases from V and 8 bases from J, with 13 bases between. The CDR3 is 12 amino acids. The CDR3 DNA sequence: TGTGCCAGCAGCCCACGGGGGGGCGGCTACACCTTC. It translates to CASSPRGGGYTF.

The V call is TRBV12-3 or TRBV12-4, the J call TRBJ2-1; a weak D match, TRBD2 (5 bases). This CDR3 is built from 15 residues. V lost 6 bases to trimming and J lost 8 bases, with 20 bases between them. The CDR3, as DNA: TGTGCCAGCAGCTTGGGTAGCCCGGGGTTTGATGAGCAGTTCTTC. Protein: CASSLGSPGFDEQFF.

This clonotype was recorded many times. This chain uses TRBV29-1 with TRBJ1-1; D unresolved. Germline CDR1 is SQVTM and CDR2 is ANQGSEA. The CDR3 covers 11 residues. The V gene lost 2 bases and the J gene lost 0 bases, with 1 base spanning the gap. CDR3 loop: CSVEMNTEAFF. CDR3 nucleotide sequence: TGCAGCGTTGAAATGAACACTGAAGCTTTCTTT.

This clonotype has ten or more counts. V and J are TRBV6-1 and TRBJ2-7; possible D gene TRBD1, 5 bases. V dropped 3 bases and J dropped 6 bases, with 12 bases sitting between them. Germline assignment: CDR1 MNHNS and CDR2 SASEGT. The CDR3 extends over 13 amino acids. The DNA of the CDR3 is TGTGCCAGCAGTGACAGTGACAGTTCCGAGCAGTACTTC. This sequence encodes CASSDSDSSEQYF.

The chain is built from TRBV19 and TRBJ1-2; no definite D call. CDR1 is LNHDA and CDR2 is SQIVND in the germline V gene (reference sequence). Trimming shortened V by 10 bases and J by 2 bases, and 8 bases separated the two germline ends. The CDR3 is made up of 11 amino acids. The CDR3 loop reads CATLQNYGYTF. The CDR3 nucleotides read TGTGCCACCCTACAAAACTATGGCTACACCTTC.

The rearrangement uses TRBV29-1 and TRBJ2-1; D gene uncertain. The CDR3 sequence is 12 residues long. The germline V gene encodes CDR1 SQVTM and CDR2 ANQGSEA. The V end lost 5 bases, the J end lost 4 bases, and 9 bases lay between the germline ends. The DNA of the CDR3 is TGCAGCGTTAACGAGGTTTACAATGAGCAGTTCTTC. This translates into CSVNEVYNEQFF.

This chain connects TRBV2 to TRBJ1-1; TRBD1 might be the D (6 bases). This CDR3 is built from 10 residues. Deletions cut 8 bases from V and 9 bases from J, with 10 bases between. The V gene's germline CDR1 is SNHLY and CDR2 FYNNEI. The chain's CDR3 is CASAGQQAFF. CDR3 DNA: TGTGCCAGCGCAGGACAGCAAGCTTTCTTT. The full variable domain, with the rest looked up from reference TRBV2 and TRBJ1-1, is EPEVTQTPSHQVTQMGQEVILRCVPISNHLYFYWYRQILGQKVEFLVSFYNNEISEKSEIFDDQFSVERPDGSNFTLKIRSTKLEDSAMYFCASAGQQAFFGQGTRLTVV.

This clonotype was recorded many times. The chain has TRBV2 and TRBJ1-1; 8 bases align to TRBD1. Losses at the gene ends were 4 bases for V and 3 bases for J; bases not matched to a gene: 4. This CDR3 has 14 residues. The germline CDR1 and CDR2 sequences are SNHLY and FYNNEI. CDR3: CASSAGGRDTEAFF. The CDR3 DNA reads as TGTGCCAGCAGTGCAGGGGGCAGGGACACTGAAGCTTTCTTT.

V usage is TRBV2 and J usage is TRBJ2-7; 11 positions agree with TRBD2. The CDR3 loop spans 13 amino acids. With 10 bases clipped from V and 3 bases from J, the junction kept 5 bases outside the gene matches. CDR1 is SNHLY and CDR2 is FYNNEI in the germline V gene. The CDR3 DNA follows: TGTGCCACCGGTAGCGGGGGGGTCTACGAGCAGTACTTC. Residues: CATGSGGVYEQYF.

A remark on this clonotype: No conserved phenylalanine or tryptophan ends this CDR3, so it is likely a read error. The chain employs TRBV7-9 and TRBJ2-3; TRBD1 matches 8 bases. This CDR3 spans 16 amino acids. J gave up 6 bases and V 1 base, and 9 bases lay outside the gene matches. The V gene's germline CDR1 is SEHNR and CDR2 FQNEAQ (reference sequence). The CDR3 bases are TGTGCCAGCAGCTTAGGGCGTACAGGGGGACAGGATACGCAGTATTCT. As protein: CASSLGRTGGQDTQYS.